The clone carrying this T cell receptor (beta chain) appeared many times. Its antigen remains unknown. The sample comes from a study of neurological immune-mediated disorders. Via MiXCR, TCRdb re-called the 5' RACE reads, giving one row per CDR3 protein. The sample records roughly 65,000 distinct CDR3 sequences, about 5% being singletons. Libraries used 2 million unsorted PBMCs kept frozen in RNAlater. V was pared by 2 bases and J by 8 bases, with 13 bases between. The CDR3 has 13 amino acids. The germline V gene has CDR1 SGHKS and CDR2 YYEKEE (reference sequence). Whole-study results and caveats: Among 34 multiple sclerosis patients, 18 had repertoires that phylogenetic grouping placed in one related-CDR3 cluster, a possible signature. In HTLV-1-associated myelopathy, TCR clonal expansion was greatest, whereas multiple sclerosis had the least, falling below healthy controls.

The sequenced sample consisted of PBMCs. This chain connects TRBV5-5 to TRBJ1-1; D remains unclear. The sequence was obtained from a human donor with multiple sclerosis. The donor label of this sample is uncertain. This CDR3 is CASSLARPAEAFF. The CDR3 DNA reads as TGTGCCAGCAGCTTAGCCCGACCGGCGGAAGCTTTCTTT. The variable domain in full, with the rest retrieved from reference TRBV5-5 and TRBJ1-1, is DAGVTQSPTHLIKTRGQQVTLRCSPISGHKSVSWYQQVLGQGPQFIFQYYEKEERGRGNFPDRFSARQFPNYSSELNVNALLLGDSALYLCASSLARPAEAFFGQGTRLTVV.